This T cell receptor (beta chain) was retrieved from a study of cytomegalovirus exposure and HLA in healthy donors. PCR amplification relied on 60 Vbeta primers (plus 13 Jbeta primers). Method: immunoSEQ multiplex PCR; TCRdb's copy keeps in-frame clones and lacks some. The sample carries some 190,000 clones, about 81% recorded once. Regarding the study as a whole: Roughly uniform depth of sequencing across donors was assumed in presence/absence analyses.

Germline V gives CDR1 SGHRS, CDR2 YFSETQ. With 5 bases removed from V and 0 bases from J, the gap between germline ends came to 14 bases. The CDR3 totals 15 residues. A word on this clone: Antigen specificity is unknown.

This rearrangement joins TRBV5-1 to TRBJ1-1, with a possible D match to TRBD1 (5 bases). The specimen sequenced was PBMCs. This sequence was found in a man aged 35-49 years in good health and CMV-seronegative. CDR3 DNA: TGCGCCAGCAGTGGGGCTACACAGCTGAACACTGAAGCTTTCTTT. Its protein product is CASSGATQLNTEAFF.